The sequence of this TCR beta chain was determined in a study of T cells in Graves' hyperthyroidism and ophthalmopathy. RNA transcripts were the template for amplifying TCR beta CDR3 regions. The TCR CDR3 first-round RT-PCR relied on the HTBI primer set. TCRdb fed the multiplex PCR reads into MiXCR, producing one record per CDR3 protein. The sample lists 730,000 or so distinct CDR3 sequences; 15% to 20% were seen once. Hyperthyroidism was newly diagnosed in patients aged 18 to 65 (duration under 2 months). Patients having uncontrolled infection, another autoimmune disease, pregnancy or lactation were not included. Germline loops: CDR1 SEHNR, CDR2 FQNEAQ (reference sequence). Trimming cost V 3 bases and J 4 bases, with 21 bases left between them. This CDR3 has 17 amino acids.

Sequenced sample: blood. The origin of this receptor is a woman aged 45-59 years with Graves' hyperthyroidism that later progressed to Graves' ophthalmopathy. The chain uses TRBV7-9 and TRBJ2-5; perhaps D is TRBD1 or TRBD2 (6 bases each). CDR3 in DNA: TGTGCCAGCAGCTTCCCCCTGGATCGAGGGGGAGGAGAGACCCAGTACTTC. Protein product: CASSFPLDRGGGETQYF. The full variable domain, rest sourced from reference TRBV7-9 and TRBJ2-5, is DTGVSQNPRHKITKRGQNVTFRCDPISEHNRLYWYRQTLGQGPEFLTYFQNEAQLEKSRLLSDRFSAERPKGSFSTLEIQRTEQGDSAMYLCASSFPLDRGGGETQYFGPGTRLLVL.